The present entry profiles one T cell receptor beta chain with its context. The data derive from a study of blood T cell repertoires in COVID-19. Study-level background: The cDNA or gDNA used as material had been derived from T cells, B-cell-depleted T cells, or PBMCs.

Enrolled through a virtual design, the participants were between 18 and 89 years of age and came from fewer than 30 US areas. Grouping used clinical history reported by participants in a survey and questionnaire. As originally analysed: Estimates of nucleated cell counts were drawn from the amplification of reference gene primers. TCRdb's copy holds only in-frame clones and misses some; the assay was immunoSEQ multiplex PCR. V, J and clone size are those of that table, while D and trimming were read from the DNA. This table has nearly 250,000 clones, 80% to 90% appearing once. The receptor was derived from a man aged 50-59 years who had been exposed to COVID-19. Sequenced sample: PBMCs or T cells enriched from blood (not recorded which).

The CDR3, as DNA: TGCGCCAGCAGCTTGAACACAGGGGGCTCCTACGAGCAGTACTTC. Amino acid sequence: CASSLNTGGSYEQYF. This chain connects TRBV5-1 to TRBJ2-7, with TRBD1 matching over 8 bases. Unmatched junction bases numbered 3, after V lost 1 base and J lost 0 bases. The CDR3 runs to 15 residues. The germline V gene has CDR1 SGHRS and CDR2 YFSETQ.